The clone carrying this T cell receptor (beta chain) was detected many times. Its specificity is unknown. CDR3 length equals 16 residues. Unmatched junction bases numbered 1, after V lost 1 base and J lost 1 base. Germline CDR1 reads LGHDT; CDR2 reads YNNKEL (reference sequence). All unsorted peripheral T cells were captured because whole blood was used without fractionation. The data stem from a study of HIV-infected patients and healthy controls. cDNA was made from about 480 ng RNA using alpha and beta constant primers. Using multiplexing indices, alpha and beta chain libraries were generated apart by chain-specific third strand synthesis. Second strand DNA was synthesized using a primer at the SP2 site. TCRdb redid the calling of the 5' RACE reads with MiXCR, one entry per CDR3 protein. The table lists more than 15,000 distinct CDR3 sequences, 8.5% to 9.5% of them singletons, with 6.5% in the top ten.

Points from the study as a whole: CMV-associated CDR3s mostly grew nonsignificantly during therapy, while HIV-associated CDR3s declined significantly. In HIV-infected patients, the apparent post-therapy Gini index recovery did not replicate in size-matched data. HIV-infected patients and controls differed significantly in mean usage of eight alpha and eight beta V genes.

The origin of this receptor is an adult in good health. V usage is TRBV3-1 and J usage is TRBJ2-5, with 12 bases fitting TRBD2. Sequencing input: blood. The CDR3 here is CASSQGTSGIQETQYF. DNA of the CDR3: TGTGCCAGCAGCCAAGGGACTAGCGGGATCCAAGAGACCCAGTACTTC.